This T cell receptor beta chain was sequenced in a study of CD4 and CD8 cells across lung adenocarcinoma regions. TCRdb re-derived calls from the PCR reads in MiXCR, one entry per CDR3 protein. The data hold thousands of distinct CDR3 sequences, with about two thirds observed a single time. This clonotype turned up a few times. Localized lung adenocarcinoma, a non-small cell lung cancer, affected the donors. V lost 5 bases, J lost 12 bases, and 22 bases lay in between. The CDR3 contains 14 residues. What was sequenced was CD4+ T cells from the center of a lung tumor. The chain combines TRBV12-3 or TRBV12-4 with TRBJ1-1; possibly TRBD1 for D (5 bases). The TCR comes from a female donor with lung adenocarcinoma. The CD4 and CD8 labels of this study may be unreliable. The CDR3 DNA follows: TGTGCCAGCAGTGGCCGGGGGGGGGTCGTGACGCCTTTCTTT. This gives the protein CASSGRGGVVTPFF.